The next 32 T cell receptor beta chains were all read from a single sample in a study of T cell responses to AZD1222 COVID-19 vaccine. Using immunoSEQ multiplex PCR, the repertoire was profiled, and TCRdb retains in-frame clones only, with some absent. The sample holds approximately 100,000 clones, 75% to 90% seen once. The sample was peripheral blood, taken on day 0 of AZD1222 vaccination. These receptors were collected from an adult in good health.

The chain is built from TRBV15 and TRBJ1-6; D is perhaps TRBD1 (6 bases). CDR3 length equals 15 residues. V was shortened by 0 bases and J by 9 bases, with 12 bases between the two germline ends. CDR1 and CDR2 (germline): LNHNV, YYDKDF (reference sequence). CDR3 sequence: CATSRDRGGGSPLHF. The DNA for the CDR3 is TGTGCCACCAGCAGAGATAGGGGGGGAGGTTCACCCCTCCACTTT. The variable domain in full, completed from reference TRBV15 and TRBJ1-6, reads DAMVIQNPRYQVTQFGKPVTLSCSQTLNHNVMYWYQQKSSQAPKLLFHYYDKDFNNEADTPDNFQSRRPNTSFCFLDIRSPGLGDTAMYLCATSRDRGGGSPLHFGNGTRLTVT.

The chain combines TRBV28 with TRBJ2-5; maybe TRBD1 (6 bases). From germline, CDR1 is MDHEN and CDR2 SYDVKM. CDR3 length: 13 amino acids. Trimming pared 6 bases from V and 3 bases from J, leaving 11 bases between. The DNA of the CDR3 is TGTGCCAGCAGGGGGACAACCGAAGAGACCCAGTACTTC. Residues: CASRGTTEETQYF.

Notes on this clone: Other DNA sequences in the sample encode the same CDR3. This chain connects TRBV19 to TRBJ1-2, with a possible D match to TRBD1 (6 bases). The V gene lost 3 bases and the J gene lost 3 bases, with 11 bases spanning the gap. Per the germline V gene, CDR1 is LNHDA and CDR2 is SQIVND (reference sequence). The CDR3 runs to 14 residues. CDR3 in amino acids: CASSIQTGYYGYTF. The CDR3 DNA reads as TGTGCCAGTAGTATCCAGACAGGATACTATGGCTACACCTTC.

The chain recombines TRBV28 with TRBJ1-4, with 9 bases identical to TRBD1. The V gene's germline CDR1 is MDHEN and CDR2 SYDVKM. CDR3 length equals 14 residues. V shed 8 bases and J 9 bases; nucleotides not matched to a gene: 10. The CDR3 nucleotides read TGTGCCAGCGGAACCGGGACAGGGAATCAAAAACTGTTTTTT. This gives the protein CASGTGTGNQKLFF. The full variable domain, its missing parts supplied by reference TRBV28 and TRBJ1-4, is DVKVTQSSRYLVKRTGEKVFLECVQDMDHENMFWYRQDPGLGLRLIYFSYDVKMKEKGDIPEGYSVSREKKERFSLILESASTNQTSMYLCASGTGTGNQKLFFGSGTQLSVL.

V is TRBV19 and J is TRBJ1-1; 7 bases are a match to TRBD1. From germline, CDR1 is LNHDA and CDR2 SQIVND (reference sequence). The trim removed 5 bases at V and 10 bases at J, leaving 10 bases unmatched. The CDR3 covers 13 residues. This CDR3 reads CASSVTGTVIAFF. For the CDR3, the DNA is TGTGCCAGTAGTGTTACCGGGACAGTTATAGCTTTCTTT. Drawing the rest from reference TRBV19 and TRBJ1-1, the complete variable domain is DGGITQSPKYLFRKEGQNVTLSCEQNLNHDAMYWYRQDPGQGLRLIYYSQIVNDFQKGDIAEGYSVSREKKESFPLTVTSAQKNPTAFYLCASSVTGTVIAFFGQGTRLTVV.

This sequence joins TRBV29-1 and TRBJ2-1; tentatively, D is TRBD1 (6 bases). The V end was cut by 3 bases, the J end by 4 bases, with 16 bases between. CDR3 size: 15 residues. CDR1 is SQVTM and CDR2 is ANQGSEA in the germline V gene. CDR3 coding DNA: TGCAGCGTTGACCCCAATACAGGGTTTTACAATGAGCAGTTCTTC. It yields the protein CSVDPNTGFYNEQFF.

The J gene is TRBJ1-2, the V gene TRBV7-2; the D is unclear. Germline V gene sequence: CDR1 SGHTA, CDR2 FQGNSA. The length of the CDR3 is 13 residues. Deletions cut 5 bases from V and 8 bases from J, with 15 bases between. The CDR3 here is CASSPDRRGGYTF. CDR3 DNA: TGTGCCAGCAGCCCAGACCGGCGGGGAGGCTACACCTTC.

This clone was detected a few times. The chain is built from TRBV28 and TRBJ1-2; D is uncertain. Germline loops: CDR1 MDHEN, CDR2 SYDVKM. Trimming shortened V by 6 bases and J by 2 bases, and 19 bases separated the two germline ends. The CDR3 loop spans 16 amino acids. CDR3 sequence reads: CASSPAGLGFNYGYTF. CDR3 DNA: TGTGCCAGCAGCCCAGCCGGCCTGGGGTTCAACTATGGCTACACCTTC.

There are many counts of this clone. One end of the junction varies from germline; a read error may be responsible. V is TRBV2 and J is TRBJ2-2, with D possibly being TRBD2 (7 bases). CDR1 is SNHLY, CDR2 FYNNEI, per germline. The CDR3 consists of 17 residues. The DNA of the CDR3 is TGTGCCAGCAGTGTATCGGGGGGCTTGTCGAACTCCGGGGAGCTGTTTTTT. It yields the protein CASSVSGGLSNSGELFF.

The chain's CDR3 is CASSQSPGLAGGIGQFF. CDR3 sequence (DNA): TGCGCCAGCAGCCAATCACCGGGACTAGCGGGGGGGATAGGGCAGTTCTTC. The rearrangement uses TRBV4-1 and TRBJ2-1, with 16 nucleotides matching TRBD2. Trimming removed 2 bases from V and 12 bases from J; junction bases left unmatched: 10. Germline CDR1 is MGHRA and CDR2 is YSYEKL. CDR3 length equals 17 residues.

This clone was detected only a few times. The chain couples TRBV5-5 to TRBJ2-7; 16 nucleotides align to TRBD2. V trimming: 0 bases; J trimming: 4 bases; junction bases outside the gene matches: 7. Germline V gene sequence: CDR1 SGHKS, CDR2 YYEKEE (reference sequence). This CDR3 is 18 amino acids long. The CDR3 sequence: CASSLGGLAGGIAYEQYF. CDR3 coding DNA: TGTGCCAGCAGCTTGGGGGGACTAGCGGGAGGGATTGCTTACGAGCAGTACTTC.

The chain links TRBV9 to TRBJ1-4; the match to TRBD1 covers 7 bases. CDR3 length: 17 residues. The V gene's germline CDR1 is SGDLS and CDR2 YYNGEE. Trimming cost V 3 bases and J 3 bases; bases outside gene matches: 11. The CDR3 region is CASSGGRGLPANEKLFF. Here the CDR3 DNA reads TGTGCCAGCAGCGGGGGCAGGGGGTTACCGGCTAATGAAAAACTGTTTTTT.

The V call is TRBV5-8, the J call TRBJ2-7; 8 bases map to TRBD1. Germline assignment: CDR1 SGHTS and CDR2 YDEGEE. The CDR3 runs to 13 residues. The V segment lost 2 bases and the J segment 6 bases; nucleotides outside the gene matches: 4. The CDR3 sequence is CASSFLDRAEQYF. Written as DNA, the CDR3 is TGTGCCAGCAGCTTTTTGGACAGGGCCGAGCAGTACTTC.

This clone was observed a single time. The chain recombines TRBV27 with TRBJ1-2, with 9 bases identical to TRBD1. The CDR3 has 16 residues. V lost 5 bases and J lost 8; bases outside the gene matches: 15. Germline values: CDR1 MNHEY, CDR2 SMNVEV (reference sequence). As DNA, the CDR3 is TGTGCCAGCAGTCGAACCGCGGACAGGGGCCCCCCCGGCTACACCTTC. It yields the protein CASSRTADRGPPGYTF.

CDR3 sequence reads: CASSPGMGAGVFNEKLFF. CDR3 sequence (DNA): TGTGCCAGCAGCCCCGGGATGGGAGCGGGAGTGTTTAATGAAAAACTGTTTTTT. The J gene is TRBJ1-4, the V gene TRBV3-1 (or the pseudogene TRBV3-2); no reliable D call. Trimming took off 4 bases at V and 4 bases at J, with 22 bases between the two ends. The germline V gene has CDR1 LGHDT and CDR2 YNNKEL (reference sequence). The CDR3 runs 18 residues.

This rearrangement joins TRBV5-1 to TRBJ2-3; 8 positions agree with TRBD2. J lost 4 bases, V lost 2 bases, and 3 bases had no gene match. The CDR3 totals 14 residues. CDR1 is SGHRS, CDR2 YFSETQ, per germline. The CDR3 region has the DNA TGCGCCAGCAGCTTAGGGACTAGTGCAGATACGCAGTATTTT. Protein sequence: CASSLGTSADTQYF.

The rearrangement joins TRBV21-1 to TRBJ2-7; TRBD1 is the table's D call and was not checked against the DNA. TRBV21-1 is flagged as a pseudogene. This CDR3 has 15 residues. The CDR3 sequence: CASSTRQVFIYEQYF. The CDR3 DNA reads TGTGCCAGCAGCACTAGACAGGTTTTTATCTACGAGCAGTACTTC.

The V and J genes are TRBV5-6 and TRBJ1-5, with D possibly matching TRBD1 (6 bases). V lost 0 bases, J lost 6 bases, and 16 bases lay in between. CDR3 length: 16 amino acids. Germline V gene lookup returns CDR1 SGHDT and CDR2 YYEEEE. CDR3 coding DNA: TGTGCCAGCAGCTTGGGTGGGGGGGCTGGTCGTCAGCCCCAGCATTTT. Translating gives CASSLGGGAGRQPQHF.

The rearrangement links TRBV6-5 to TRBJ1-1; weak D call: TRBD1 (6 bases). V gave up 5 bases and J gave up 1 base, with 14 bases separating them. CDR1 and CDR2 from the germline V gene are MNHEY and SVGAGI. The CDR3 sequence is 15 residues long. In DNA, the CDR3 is TGTGCCAGCAGTAGTCGTACCAGGGGGAACACTGAAGCTTTCTTT. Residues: CASSSRTRGNTEAFF.

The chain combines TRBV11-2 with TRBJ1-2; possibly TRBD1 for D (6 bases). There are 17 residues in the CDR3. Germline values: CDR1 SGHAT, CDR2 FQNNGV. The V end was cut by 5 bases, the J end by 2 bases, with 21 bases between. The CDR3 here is CASSVSPRGHRNYGYTF. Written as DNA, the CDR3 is TGTGCCAGCAGCGTCAGCCCCAGGGGCCATCGGAACTATGGCTACACCTTC.

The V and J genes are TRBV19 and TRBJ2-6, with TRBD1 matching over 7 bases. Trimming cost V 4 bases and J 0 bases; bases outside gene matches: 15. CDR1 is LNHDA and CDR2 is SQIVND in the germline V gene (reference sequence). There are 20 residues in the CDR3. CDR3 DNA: TGTGCCAGTAGTACCTCAGGGATTACAGGGGCCTACTCTGGGGCCAACGTCCTGACTTTC. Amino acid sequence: CASSTSGITGAYSGANVLTF.

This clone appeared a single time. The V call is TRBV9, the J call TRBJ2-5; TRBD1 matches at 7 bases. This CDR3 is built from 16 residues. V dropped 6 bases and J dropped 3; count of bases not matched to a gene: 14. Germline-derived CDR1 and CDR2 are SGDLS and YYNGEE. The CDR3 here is CASKGGESWEEETQYF. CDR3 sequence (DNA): TGTGCCAGCAAAGGGGGCGAGTCTTGGGAAGAAGAGACCCAGTACTTC.

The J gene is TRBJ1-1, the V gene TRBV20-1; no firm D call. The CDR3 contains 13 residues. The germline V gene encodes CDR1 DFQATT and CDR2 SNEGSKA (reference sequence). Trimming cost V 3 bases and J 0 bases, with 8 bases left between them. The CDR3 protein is CSASRLMNTEAFF. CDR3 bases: TGCAGTGCTAGTAGGCTCATGAACACTGAAGCTTTCTTT.

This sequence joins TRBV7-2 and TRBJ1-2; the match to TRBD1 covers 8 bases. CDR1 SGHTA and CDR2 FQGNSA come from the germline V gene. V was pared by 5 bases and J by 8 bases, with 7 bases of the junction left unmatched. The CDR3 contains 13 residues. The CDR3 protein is CASSLDREGGYTF. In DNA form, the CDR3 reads TGTGCCAGCAGCCTGGACAGGGAGGGAGGCTACACCTTC.

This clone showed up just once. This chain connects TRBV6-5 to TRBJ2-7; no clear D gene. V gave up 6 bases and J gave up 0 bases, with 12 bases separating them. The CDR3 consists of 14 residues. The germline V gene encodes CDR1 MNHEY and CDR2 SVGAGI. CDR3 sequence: CASSRYPSSYEQYF. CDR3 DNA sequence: TGTGCCAGCAGCAGATATCCGAGCTCCTACGAGCAGTACTTC.

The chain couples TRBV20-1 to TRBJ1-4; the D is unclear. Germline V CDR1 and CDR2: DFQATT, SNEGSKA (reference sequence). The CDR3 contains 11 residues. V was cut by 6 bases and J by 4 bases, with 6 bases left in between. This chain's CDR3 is CSARINEKLFF. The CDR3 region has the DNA TGCAGTGCCCGGATTAATGAAAAACTGTTTTTT.

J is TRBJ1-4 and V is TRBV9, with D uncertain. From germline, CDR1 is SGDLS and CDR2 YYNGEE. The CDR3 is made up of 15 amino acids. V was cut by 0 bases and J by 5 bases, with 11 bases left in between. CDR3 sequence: CASSVEGSQNEKLFF. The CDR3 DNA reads TGTGCCAGCAGCGTAGAGGGCAGCCAGAATGAAAAACTGTTTTTT.

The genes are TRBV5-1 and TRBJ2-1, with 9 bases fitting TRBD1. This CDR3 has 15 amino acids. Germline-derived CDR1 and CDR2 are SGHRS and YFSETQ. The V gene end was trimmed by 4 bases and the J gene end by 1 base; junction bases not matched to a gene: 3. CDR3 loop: CASSPTGGSYNEQFF. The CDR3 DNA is TGCGCCAGCAGCCCGACAGGGGGGTCCTACAATGAGCAGTTCTTC. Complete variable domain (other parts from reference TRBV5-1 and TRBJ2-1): KAGVTQTPRYLIKTRGQQVTLSCSPISGHRSVSWYQQTPGQGLQFLFEYFSETQRNKGNFPGRFSGRQFSNSRSEMNVSTLELGDSALYLCASSPTGGSYNEQFFGPGTRLTVL.

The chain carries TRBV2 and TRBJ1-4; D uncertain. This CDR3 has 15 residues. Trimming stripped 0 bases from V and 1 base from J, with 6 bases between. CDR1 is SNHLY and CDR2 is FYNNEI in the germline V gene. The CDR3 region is CASSEAWGTNEKLFF. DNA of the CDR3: TGTGCCAGCAGTGAAGCATGGGGAACTAATGAAAAACTGTTTTTT.

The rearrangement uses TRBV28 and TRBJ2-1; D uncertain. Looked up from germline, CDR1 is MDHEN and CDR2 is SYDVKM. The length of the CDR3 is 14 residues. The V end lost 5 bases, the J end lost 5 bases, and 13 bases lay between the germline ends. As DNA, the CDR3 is TGTGCCAGCAGTCCCCCCCCAATAAACAATGAGCAGTTCTTC. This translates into CASSPPPINNEQFF.

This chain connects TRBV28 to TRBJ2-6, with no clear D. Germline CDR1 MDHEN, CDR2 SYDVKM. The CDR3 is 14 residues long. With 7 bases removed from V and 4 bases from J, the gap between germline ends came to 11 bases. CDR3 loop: CASMESPGANVLTF. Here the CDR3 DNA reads TGTGCCAGCATGGAGTCACCCGGGGCCAACGTCCTGACTTTC. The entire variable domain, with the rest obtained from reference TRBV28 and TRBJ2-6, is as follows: DVKVTQSSRYLVKRTGEKVFLECVQDMDHENMFWYRQDPGLGLRLIYFSYDVKMKEKGDIPEGYSVSREKKERFSLILESASTNQTSMYLCASMESPGANVLTFGAGSRLTVL.

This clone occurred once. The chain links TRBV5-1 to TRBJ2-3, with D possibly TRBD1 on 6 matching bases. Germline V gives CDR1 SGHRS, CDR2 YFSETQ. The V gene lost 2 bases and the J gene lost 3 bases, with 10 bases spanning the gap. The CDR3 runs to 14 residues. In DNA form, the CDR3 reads TGCGCCAGCAGCTTTTACAGGGATACAGATACGCAGTATTTT. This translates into CASSFYRDTDTQYF.